These 12 T cell receptor beta chains originate from one sample sequenced in a study of blood T cells in healthy people across ages. With a J-beta primer mix and a sample-barcoded 5' primer, a second PCR ran about 7 to 11 cycles. In TCRdb, the 5' RACE reads were re-called with MiXCR into one record per CDR3 protein. The table shows more than 900,000 distinct CDR3 sequences, with roughly 24% occurring only once. Another study also made use of these data, one on T cells of mothers and their children.

Material for sequencing was blood. These receptors were collected from a girl between 2 and 10 years old in good health.

This clonotype was picked up a small number of times. The chain is built from TRBV29-1 and TRBJ2-1; D perhaps matches TRBD2 (7 bases). Trimming left V 3 bases short and J 10 bases short, with 16 bases between. CDR3 length: 13 amino acids. CDR1 is SQVTM, CDR2 ANQGSEA, per germline. This CDR3 reads CSVDGGGREEQFF. CDR3 DNA: TGCAGCGTTGATGGGGGGGGGCGAGAGGAGCAGTTCTTC.

This chain connects TRBV5-5 to TRBJ2-3; 7 nucleotides match TRBD1. The V gene end was trimmed by 2 bases and the J gene end by 0 bases; junction bases not matched to a gene: 6. The length of the CDR3 is 16 residues. Per germline, CDR1 SGHKS and CDR2 YYEKEE (reference sequence). The CDR3 region has the DNA TGTGCCAGCAGCTTCCAGGGGGACCCTAGCACAGATACGCAGTATTTT. It codes for CASSFQGDPSTDTQYF. The variable domain in full, completed from reference TRBV5-5 and TRBJ2-3, reads DAGVTQSPTHLIKTRGQQVTLRCSPISGHKSVSWYQQVLGQGPQFIFQYYEKEERGRGNFPDRFSARQFPNYSSELNVNALLLGDSALYLCASSFQGDPSTDTQYFGPGTRLTVL.

This clonotype occurred a few times. The chain joins TRBV28 to TRBJ2-1, with no clear D. V was cut by 2 bases and J by 4 bases, with 12 bases left in between. This CDR3 has 15 amino acids. The V gene's germline CDR1 is MDHEN and CDR2 SYDVKM. The CDR3 region is CASSLLRSIYNEQFF. Written as DNA, the CDR3 is TGTGCCAGCAGTTTACTTCGTAGTATATACAATGAGCAGTTCTTC. The full variable domain, rest sourced from reference TRBV28 and TRBJ2-1, is DVKVTQSSRYLVKRTGEKVFLECVQDMDHENMFWYRQDPGLGLRLIYFSYDVKMKEKGDIPEGYSVSREKKERFSLILESASTNQTSMYLCASSLLRSIYNEQFFGPGTRLTVL.

V usage is TRBV7-9 and J usage is TRBJ1-2; tentative D call: TRBD1 (6 bases). Per the germline V gene, CDR1 is SEHNR and CDR2 is FQNEAQ (reference sequence). CDR3 length: 16 residues. Trimming shortened V by 1 base and J by 6 bases, and 18 bases separated the two germline ends. This CDR3 reads CASSLGKGGQGDGYTF. Here the CDR3 DNA reads TGTGCCAGCAGCTTAGGGAAAGGGGGTCAGGGCGATGGCTACACCTTC.

The V and J genes are TRBV5-1 and TRBJ2-5, with no clear D. V was clipped by 4 bases and J by 4 bases, with 11 bases between them. Per the germline V gene, CDR1 is SGHRS and CDR2 is YFSETQ. The CDR3 has 13 amino acids. Written as DNA, the CDR3 is TGCGCCAGCAGCCCCAAGAGCATAGAGACCCAGTACTTC. Protein: CASSPKSIETQYF. Full variable domain (missing parts from reference TRBV5-1 and TRBJ2-5): KAGVTQTPRYLIKTRGQQVTLSCSPISGHRSVSWYQQTPGQGLQFLFEYFSETQRNKGNFPGRFSGRQFSNSRSEMNVSTLELGDSALYLCASSPKSIETQYFGPGTRLLVL.

Regarding this clonotype: The CDR3 end shows no conserved phenylalanine or tryptophan, and so a read error is likely. The chain couples TRBV29-1 to TRBJ1-1; no clear D. Germline CDR1 and CDR2: SQVTM and ANQGSEA. This CDR3 is built from 11 residues. As DNA, the CDR3 is TGCAGTTGGGCGAAGGACACTGAAGCTTTCCTT. Protein product: CSWAKDTEAFL.

This clonotype was observed a handful of times. The CDR3, as DNA: TGTGCCAGCAGCTCGTCTAGCGGGGCTCAAGAGACCCAGTACTTC. This encodes CASSSSSGAQETQYF. The chain carries TRBV7-3 and TRBJ2-5, with 9 bases aligning to TRBD2. The CDR3 runs to 15 residues. Germline CDR1 and CDR2: SGHTA and FQGTGA. Trimming removed 4 bases from V and 2 bases from J; junction bases left unmatched: 5.

The V call is TRBV10-3, the J call TRBJ2-3, with 12 bases that match TRBD1. Unmatched junction bases numbered 5, after V lost 0 bases and J lost 7 bases. The CDR3 runs to 16 residues. In germline, CDR1 is ENHRY, CDR2 SYGVKD. The CDR3 DNA sequence: TGTGCCATCAGTGAGTCGAGGGGACAGGGGGCGAATACGCAGTATTTT. Translated: CAISESRGQGANTQYF.

The CDR3 coding sequence is TGCGCCAGCAGCTTGACTAGCGGGACAGCTTACGAGCAGTACTTC. Translating it yields CASSLTSGTAYEQYF. This chain connects TRBV5-1 to TRBJ2-7; TRBD2 aligns across 10 bases. The CDR3 sequence is 15 residues long. Germline-derived CDR1 and CDR2 are SGHRS and YFSETQ. J gave up 4 bases and V 1 base, and 5 bases lay outside the gene matches.

This clonotype was counted between two and nine times. This sequence joins TRBV15 and TRBJ2-5; 7 nucleotides line up with TRBD2. Germline values: CDR1 LNHNV, CDR2 YYDKDF (reference sequence). Trimming removed 1 base from V and 0 bases from J; junction bases left unmatched: 2. This CDR3 contains 15 residues. CDR3 residues: CATSRGLADQETQYF. CDR3 nucleotide sequence: TGTGCCACCAGCAGAGGGCTAGCGGACCAAGAGACCCAGTACTTC. The variable domain in full, completed from reference TRBV15 and TRBJ2-5, reads DAMVIQNPRYQVTQFGKPVTLSCSQTLNHNVMYWYQQKSSQAPKLLFHYYDKDFNNEADTPDNFQSRRPNTSFCFLDIRSPGLGDTAMYLCATSRGLADQETQYFGPGTRLLVL.

This chain links TRBV20-1 with TRBJ1-1; D remains unclear. There are 13 residues in the CDR3. V was shortened by 3 bases and J by 8 bases, with 16 bases between the two germline ends. Germline assignment: CDR1 DFQATT and CDR2 SNEGSKA (reference sequence). CDR3 protein: CSASDEVGREAFF. The CDR3 DNA is TGCAGTGCTAGTGATGAGGTTGGAAGAGAAGCTTTCTTT.

In this sample, this clonotype turned up a few times. This chain uses TRBV9 with TRBJ2-5; no definite D call. The J call may be wrong; the DNA end is better matched by TRBJ2-1. Germline CDR1 and CDR2: SGDLS and YYNGEE. The CDR3 has 14 amino acids. The CDR3 DNA sequence: TGTGCCAGCAGCGTAGAAGGTATCAACAATGAGCAGTTCTTC. Translated, it gives CASSVEGINNEQFF.